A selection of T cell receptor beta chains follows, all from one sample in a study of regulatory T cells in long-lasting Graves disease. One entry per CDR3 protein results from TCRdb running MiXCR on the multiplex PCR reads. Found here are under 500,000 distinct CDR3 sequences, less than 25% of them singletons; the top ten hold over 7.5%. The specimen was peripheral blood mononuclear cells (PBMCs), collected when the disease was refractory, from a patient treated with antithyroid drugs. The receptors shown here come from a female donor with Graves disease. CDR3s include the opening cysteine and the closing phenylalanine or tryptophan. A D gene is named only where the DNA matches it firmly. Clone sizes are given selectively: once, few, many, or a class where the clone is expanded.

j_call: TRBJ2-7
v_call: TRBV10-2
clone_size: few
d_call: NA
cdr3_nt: TGCGCCAGCAAGTTTGGTATGGGGGCCTACGAGCAGTACTTC
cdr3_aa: CASKFGMGAYEQYF

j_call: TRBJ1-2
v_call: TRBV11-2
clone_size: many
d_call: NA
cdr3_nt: TGTGCCAGCAGCTCCTGGGAAGGCTACACCTTC
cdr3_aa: CASSSWEGYTF

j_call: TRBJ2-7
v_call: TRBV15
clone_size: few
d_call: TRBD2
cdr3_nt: TGTGCCACCAGCAGAGATATGGGGCTAGCGGCGTCCGAGCAGTACTTC
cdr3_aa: CATSRDMGLAASEQYF

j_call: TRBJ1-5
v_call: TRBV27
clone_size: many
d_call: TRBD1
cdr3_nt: TGTGCCAGCAACCCTGACAGGGGACGGAATAGCAATCAGCCCCAGCATTTT
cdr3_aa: CASNPDRGRNSNQPQHF

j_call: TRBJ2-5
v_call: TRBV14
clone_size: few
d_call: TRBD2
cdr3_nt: TGTGCCAGCAGCAAACTAGGCGGGAGTGCGGAGGAGACCCAGTACTTC
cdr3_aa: CASSKLGGSAEETQYF

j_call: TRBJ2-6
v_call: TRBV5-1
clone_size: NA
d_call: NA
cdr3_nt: TGCGCCAGCAGCTCGGACACCGGCTCTGGGGCCAACGTCCTGACTTTC
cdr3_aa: CASSSDTGSGANVLTF

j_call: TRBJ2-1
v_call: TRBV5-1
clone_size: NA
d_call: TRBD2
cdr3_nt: TGCGCCAGCAGCCCTACTAGCGGGATGGGTAATGAGCAGTTCTTC
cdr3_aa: CASSPTSGMGNEQFF

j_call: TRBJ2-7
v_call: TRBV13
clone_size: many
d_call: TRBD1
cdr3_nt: TGTGCCAGCAGCGAAGGGACAGCGTCCTACGAGCAGTACTTC
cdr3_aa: CASSEGTASYEQYF

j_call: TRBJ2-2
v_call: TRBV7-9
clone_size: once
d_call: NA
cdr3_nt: TGTGCCAACAGCCCACCAGGGGCCGGGGAGCTGTTTTTT
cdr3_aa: CANSPPGAGELFF

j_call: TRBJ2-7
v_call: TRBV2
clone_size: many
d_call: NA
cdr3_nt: TGTGCCAGCAGTCCTCGAGGGGGATACGAGCAGTACTTC
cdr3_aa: CASSPRGGYEQYF

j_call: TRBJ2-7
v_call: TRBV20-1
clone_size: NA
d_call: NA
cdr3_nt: TGCAGTGCTAGAGACGGGGTAAGCTCCTACGAGCAGTACTTC
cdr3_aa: CSARDGVSSYEQYF

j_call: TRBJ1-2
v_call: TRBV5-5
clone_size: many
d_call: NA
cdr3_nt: TGTGCCAGCAGCTTGGCTCCAGGCAAGCCCTTGGGGTCCTATGGCTACACCTTC
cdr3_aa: CASSLAPGKPLGSYGYTF

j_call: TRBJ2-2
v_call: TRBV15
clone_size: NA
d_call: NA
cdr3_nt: TGTGCCACCAGCGATTGGACAGCGAACACCGGGGAGCTGTTTTTT
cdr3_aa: CATSDWTANTGELFF

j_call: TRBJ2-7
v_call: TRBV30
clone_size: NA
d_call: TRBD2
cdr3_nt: TGTGCCTGGAGTGATCCGGGACTAGCGGGAGTTAGGCTCTACGAGCAGTACTTC
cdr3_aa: CAWSDPGLAGVRLYEQYF

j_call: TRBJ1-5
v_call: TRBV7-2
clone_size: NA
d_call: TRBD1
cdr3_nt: TGTGCCAGCAGCTTGGGGACAGGCTTAAATCAGCCCCAGCATTTT
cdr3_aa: CASSLGTGLNQPQHF

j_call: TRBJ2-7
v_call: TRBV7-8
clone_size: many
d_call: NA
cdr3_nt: TGTGCCAGCAGCTTTCGGCAATCGGGCGAGCAGTACTTC
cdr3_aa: CASSFRQSGEQYF

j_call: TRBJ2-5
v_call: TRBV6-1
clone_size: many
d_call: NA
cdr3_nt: TGTGCCAGCAGTGAAGTGGGACTTCGGCAAGAGACCCAGTACTTC
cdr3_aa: CASSEVGLRQETQYF

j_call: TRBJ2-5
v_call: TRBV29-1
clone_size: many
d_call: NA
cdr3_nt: TGCAGCGTTCCTGTGGGTGGGGAGACCCAGTACTTC
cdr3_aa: CSVPVGGETQYF

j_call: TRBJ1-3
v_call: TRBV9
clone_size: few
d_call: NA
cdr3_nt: TGTGCCAGCAGCACTGGAAACACCATATATTTT
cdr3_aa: CASSTGNTIYF

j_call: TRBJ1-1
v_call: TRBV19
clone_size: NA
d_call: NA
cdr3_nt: TGTGCCAGTAGTACCGGACGAGACAGGAGCACTGAAGCTTTCTTT
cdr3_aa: CASSTGRDRSTEAFF

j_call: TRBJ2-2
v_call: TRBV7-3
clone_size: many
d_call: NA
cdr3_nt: TGTGCCAGCAGTCAAACCACGAGGACCTCGAACACCGGGGAGCTGTTTTTT
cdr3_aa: CASSQTTRTSNTGELFF

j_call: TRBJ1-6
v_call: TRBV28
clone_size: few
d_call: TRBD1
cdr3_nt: TGTGCCAGCAGAACCGGGACAGGGCGGAATTCACCCCTCCACTTT
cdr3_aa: CASRTGTGRNSPLHF

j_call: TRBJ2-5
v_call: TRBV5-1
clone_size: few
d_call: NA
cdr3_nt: TGCGCCAGCAGCTTGGCCAGGGCCCTCGAGACCCAGTACTTC
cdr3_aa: CASSLARALETQYF

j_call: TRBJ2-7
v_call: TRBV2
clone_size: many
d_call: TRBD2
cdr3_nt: TGTGCCAGCGTCAGGCGGGAGGAATACGAGCAGTACTTC
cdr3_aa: CASVRREEYEQYF

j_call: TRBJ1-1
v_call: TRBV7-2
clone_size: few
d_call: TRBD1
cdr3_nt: TGTGCCAGCAGCCTCCAGTTACGGGCAGGGGGTAATTCTGAAGCTTTCTTT
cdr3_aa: CASSLQLRAGGNSEAFF

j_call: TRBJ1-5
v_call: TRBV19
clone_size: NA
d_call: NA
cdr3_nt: TGTGCCAGTAAAACCGGCTGGGACCTTCGGCCCCAGCATTTT
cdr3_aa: CASKTGWDLRPQHF

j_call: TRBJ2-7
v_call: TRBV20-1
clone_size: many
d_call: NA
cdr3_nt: TGCAGTGCAGGCCGAGTCGGCAGCACCTACGAGCAGTACTTC
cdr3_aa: CSAGRVGSTYEQYF

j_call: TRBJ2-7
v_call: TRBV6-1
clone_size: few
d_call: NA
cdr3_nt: TGTGCCAGCACAGCAGGGGTCGGATACGAGCAGTACTTC
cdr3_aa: CASTAGVGYEQYF

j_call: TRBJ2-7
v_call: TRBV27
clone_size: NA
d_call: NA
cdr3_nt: TGTGCCAGCAGTTTATCGATGGACTACTACGAGCAGTACTTC
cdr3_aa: CASSLSMDYYEQYF

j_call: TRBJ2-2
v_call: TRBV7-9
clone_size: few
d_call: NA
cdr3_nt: TGTGCCAGCAGTTCCCATACCGACGGACACCGGGAGCTGTTTTTT
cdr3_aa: CASSSHTDGHRELFF

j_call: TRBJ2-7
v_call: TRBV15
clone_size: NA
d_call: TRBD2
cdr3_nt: TGTGCCACCAGCACAAATTCAAAGGGACTAGCCAAACTCTACGAGCAGTACTTC
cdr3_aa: CATSTNSKGLAKLYEQYF

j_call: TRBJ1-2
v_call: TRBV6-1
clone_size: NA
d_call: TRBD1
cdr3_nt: TGTGCCAGCAGTCCGACACAGGGGGCCATGGGCCCCGTTGGCTACACCTTC
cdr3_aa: CASSPTQGAMGPVGYTF

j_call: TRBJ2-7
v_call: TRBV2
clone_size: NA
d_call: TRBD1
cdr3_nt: TGTGCCTGCAGTGAGGGACAGACAACGAGAGGGTCCTACGAGCAGTACTTC
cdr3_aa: CACSEGQTTRGSYEQYF

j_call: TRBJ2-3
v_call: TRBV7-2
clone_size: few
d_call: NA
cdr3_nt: TGTGCCAGCAGCCCCGACTGGGGGCGCGGAATGAGCACAGATACGCAGTATTTT
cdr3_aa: CASSPDWGRGMSTDTQYF

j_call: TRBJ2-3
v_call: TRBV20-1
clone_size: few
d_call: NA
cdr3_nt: TGCAGTGCTGAACCTCACAGGAAACAAGGCGCAGATACGCAGTATTTT
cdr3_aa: CSAEPHRKQGADTQYF

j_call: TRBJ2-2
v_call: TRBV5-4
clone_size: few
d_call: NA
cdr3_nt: TGTGCCAGCAGCTCCGGTTGGGACACCGGGGAGCTGTTTTTT
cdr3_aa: CASSSGWDTGELFF

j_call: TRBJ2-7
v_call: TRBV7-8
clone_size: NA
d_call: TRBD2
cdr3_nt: TGTGCCAGCAGCCCGACTAGCGCCCACTACGAGCAGTACTTC
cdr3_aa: CASSPTSAHYEQYF

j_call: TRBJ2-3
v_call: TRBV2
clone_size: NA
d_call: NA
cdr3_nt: TGTGCCAGAGCGCACAGCATCACAGATACGCAGTATTTT
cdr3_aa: CARAHSITDTQYF

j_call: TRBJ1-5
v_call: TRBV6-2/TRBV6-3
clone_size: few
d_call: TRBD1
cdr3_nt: TGTGCCAGCACCCCGTTGGACAGGAGAAATCAGCCCCAGCATTTT
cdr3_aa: CASTPLDRRNQPQHF

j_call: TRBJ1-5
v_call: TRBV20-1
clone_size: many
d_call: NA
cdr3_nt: TGCAGTGCTAGAGAGGGGGGCGCGGGGCCCCAGCATTTT
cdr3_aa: CSAREGGAGPQHF

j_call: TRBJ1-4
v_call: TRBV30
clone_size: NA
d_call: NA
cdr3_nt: TGTGCCTGGAGTGTACAGGCTACTAATGAAAAACTGTTTTTT
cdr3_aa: CAWSVQATNEKLFF

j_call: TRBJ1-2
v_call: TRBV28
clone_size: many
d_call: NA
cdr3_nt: TGTGCCAGCAGTTTAACATTGGGACAAGACTCCTATGGCTACACCTTC
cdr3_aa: CASSLTLGQDSYGYTF

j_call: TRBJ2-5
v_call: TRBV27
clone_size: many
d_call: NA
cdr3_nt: TGTGCCAGCAGGATCTGGCCAGGTCCCCAAGAGACCCAGTACTTC
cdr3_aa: CASRIWPGPQETQYF

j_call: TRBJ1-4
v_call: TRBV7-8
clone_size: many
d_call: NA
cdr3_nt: TGTGCCAGCAGCTTATCGGGACCGCGTGAAAAACTGTTTTTT
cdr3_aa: CASSLSGPREKLFF

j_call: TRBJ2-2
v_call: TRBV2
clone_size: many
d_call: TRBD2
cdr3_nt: TGTGCCAGCTTAGCGGGAGGGCCCGGGGAGCTGTTTTTT
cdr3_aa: CASLAGGPGELFF